Here is one T cell receptor (beta chain) with its context. Its target antigen remains unknown. No per-base quality is available; no much larger clone lies one base away. Patients with autoimmune disease history or receiving systemic immunosuppression were excluded from the trial. Peripheral blood for TCR sequencing was collected from all dose cohorts at baseline, on cycle 4 day 1, and on cycle 7 day 1. Samples were obtained from an open-label, multicenter, first-in-human phase I dose-escalation trial of ivuxolimab. Adults with locally advanced or metastatic head and neck squamous cell, hepatocellular, melanoma or renal cell carcinoma were enrolled in the trial. Before TCR sequencing, CD4+ and CD8+ T cells were separately sorted from peripheral blood. The data are from a study of OX40 agonist ivuxolimab in advanced cancers. General notes on the study: Ivuxolimab, which targeted the costimulatory receptor OX40 (CD134), was an agonistic, fully human IgG2 monoclonal antibody. Intravenous ivuxolimab was administered to patients every 2 weeks at six dose levels: 0.01, 0.1, 0.3, 1.5, 3 and 10 mg/kg. Among the approximately 54 dose-escalation patients, roughly 20 had hepatocellular carcinoma, 15 or so melanoma, 9 renal cell carcinoma and 9 head and neck cancer. In the dose-escalation cohort, roughly 82% of patients were male, and the mean age was roughly 60 years with a range of 23 to 79. Prior anti-PD-1, anti-PD-L1 or anti-CTLA-4 therapy was permitted, and 30% to 50% of dose-escalation patients had received checkpoint inhibitors. Partial responses occurred in three dose-escalation patients, of whom one had hepatocellular carcinoma and two had cutaneous melanoma. Peripheral TCRbeta sequencing aimed to test whether ivuxolimab altered TCR sequence diversity and caused clonal T-cell expansion. The monotherapy dose-escalation portion (N = 52 patients) of the phase I ivuxolimab trial is reported in the paper.

General findings and caveats noted by the study authors: Which antigens the clonally expanded peripheral T cells were specific for was not determined. Low levels of normalized T-cell clonal expansion were also seen in some patients who did not respond. At doses from 0.1 to 3.0 mg/kg, clonal expansion was seen in both CD4+ and CD8+ blood T cells between baseline and week 6. After ivuxolimab, more expanded clones were found on average in CD8+ T cells than in CD4+ T cells. Partial responders in the 0.1-3.0 mg/kg groups had among the lowest normalized peripheral clonal expansion, especially among CD8+ T cells.

Trimming accounts for 10 bases at V and 3 bases at J, while the number of junction bases matched to no gene is 11. Including the terminal cysteine and phenylalanine, the CDR3 comprises 15 residues. Only CDR3 DNA remains: 45 bases, in frame from the first base. Via the germline V gene, CDR1 is SNHLY and CDR2 FYNNEI. Genomic DNA was isolated from the sorted cells so that the TCRbeta CDR3 region could be sequenced. TCRbeta CDR3 regions were sequenced using the immunoSEQ Assay. TCRdb stores this immuneACCESS table with in-frame sequences only. Part of the clones is absent; in the studies checked, under half of the shortfall reflects unresolved V genes, and no reason is known for the rest. This sample holds fewer than 45,000 clones; 70% to 90% were observed only once. About 14% of the sample belongs to the ten largest clones.

Specimen: CD4+ or CD8+ T cells sorted from blood, collected in a trial of the OX40 agonist ivuxolimab. The clonotype comes from an adult with an advanced solid tumor such as melanoma, head and neck, liver or kidney cancer. The rearranged chain carries TRBV2 and TRBJ2-7; TRBD2 fits 11 bases in the junction. The CDR3 sequence is CANTLAGDGGYEQYF. Read as DNA, the sequence is TGTGCCAACACACTAGCGGGAGATGGGGGCTACGAGCAGTACTTC.